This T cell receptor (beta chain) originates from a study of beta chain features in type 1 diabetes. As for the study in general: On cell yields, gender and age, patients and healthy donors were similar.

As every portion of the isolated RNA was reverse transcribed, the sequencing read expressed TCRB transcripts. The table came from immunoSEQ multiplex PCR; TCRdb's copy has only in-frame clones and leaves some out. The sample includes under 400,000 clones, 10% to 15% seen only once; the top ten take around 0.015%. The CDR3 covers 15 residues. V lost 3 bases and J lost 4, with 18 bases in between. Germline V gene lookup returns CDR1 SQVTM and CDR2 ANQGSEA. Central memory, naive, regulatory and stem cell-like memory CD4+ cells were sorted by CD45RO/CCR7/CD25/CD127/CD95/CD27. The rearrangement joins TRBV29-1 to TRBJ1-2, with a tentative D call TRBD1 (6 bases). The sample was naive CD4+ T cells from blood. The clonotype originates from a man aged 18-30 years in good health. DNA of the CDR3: TGCAGCGTTGATGACAGCCCAGGGGCTGCCTATGGCTACACCTTC. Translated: CSVDDSPGAAYGYTF.